This T cell receptor beta chain was obtained from a study of blood T cell repertoires in COVID-19. Study as a whole: The United States, Italy and Spain supplied acute and convalescent COVID-19 samples. The cDNA or gDNA used as material had been derived from T cells, B-cell-depleted T cells, or PBMCs.

The CDR3 sequence is 14 residues long. The V end lost 4 bases, the J end lost 0 bases, and 10 bases lay between the germline ends. In germline, CDR1 is SEHNR, CDR2 FQNEAQ (reference sequence). Profiling relied on immunoSEQ multiplex PCR, and the TCRdb table lists in-frame clones only, not all of them. The data show about 220,000 clones, with approximately 82% seen just once and approximately 2% held by the top ten. The sequencing sample was made of peripheral blood. The V gene is TRBV7-9, the J gene TRBJ2-7, with D maybe TRBD1 (5 bases). The TCR sequence derives from a middle-aged man who had recovered from COVID-19. CDR3 nucleotide sequence: TGTGCCAGCAGCTCGTTGGGGCACTCCTACGAGCAGTACTTC. Encoded protein: CASSSLGHSYEQYF. Drawing the rest from reference TRBV7-9 and TRBJ2-7, the complete variable domain is DTGVSQNPRHKITKRGQNVTFRCDPISEHNRLYWYRQTLGQGPEFLTYFQNEAQLEKSRLLSDRFSAERPKGSFSTLEIQRTEQGDSAMYLCASSSLGHSYEQYFGPGTRLTVT.